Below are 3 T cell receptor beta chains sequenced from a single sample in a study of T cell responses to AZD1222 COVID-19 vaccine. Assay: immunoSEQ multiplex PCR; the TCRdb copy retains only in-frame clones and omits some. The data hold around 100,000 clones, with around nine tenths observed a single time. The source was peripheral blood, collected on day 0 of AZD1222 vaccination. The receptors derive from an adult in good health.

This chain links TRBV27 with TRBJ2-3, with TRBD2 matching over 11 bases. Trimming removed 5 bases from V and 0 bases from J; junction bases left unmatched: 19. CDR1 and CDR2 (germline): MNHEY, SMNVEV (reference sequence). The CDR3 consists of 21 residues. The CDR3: CASSGRSGGAIRVGSTDTQYF. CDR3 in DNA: TGTGCCAGCAGTGGTCGTAGCGGGGGGGCGATACGGGTCGGTAGCACAGATACGCAGTATTTT.

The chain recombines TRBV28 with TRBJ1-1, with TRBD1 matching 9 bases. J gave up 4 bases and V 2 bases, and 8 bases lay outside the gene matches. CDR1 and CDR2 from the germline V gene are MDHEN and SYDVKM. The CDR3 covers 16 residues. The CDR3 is CASSLLRDRAATEAFF. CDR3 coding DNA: TGTGCCAGCAGTTTACTCCGGGACAGGGCTGCCACTGAAGCTTTCTTT.

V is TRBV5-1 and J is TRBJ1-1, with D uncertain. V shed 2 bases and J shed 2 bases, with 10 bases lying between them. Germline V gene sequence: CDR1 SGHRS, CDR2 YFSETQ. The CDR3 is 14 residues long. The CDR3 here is CASSLWGSNTEAFF. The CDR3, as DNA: TGCGCCAGCAGCTTATGGGGATCCAACACTGAAGCTTTCTTT. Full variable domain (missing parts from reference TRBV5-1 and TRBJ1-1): KAGVTQTPRYLIKTRGQQVTLSCSPISGHRSVSWYQQTPGQGLQFLFEYFSETQRNKGNFPGRFSGRQFSNSRSEMNVSTLELGDSALYLCASSLWGSNTEAFFGQGTRLTVV.